Listed here is a single TCR beta chain. Its target is not known. The data originate from a study of identical twins. TCRdb called the 5' RACE reads again in MiXCR, with one record for every CDR3 protein. The profile shows 700,000 or so distinct CDR3 sequences, 21% of them singletons. The study, taken as a whole, reports: The study found that models underestimated out-of-frame TCR alpha sharing in monozygotic twins.

A further study also used this sample, focusing on T cells expressing NK-cell markers. As that study records: TCR beta repertoires came from sorted CD3+CD56+NKG2C+, CD3+CD56+NKG2C- and CD3+CD56-NKG2C+ T cells. Top CD8+ clonotypes included the dominant CD3+CD56+NKG2C+ clonotypes in roughly 6 donors.

Sequencing input: PBMCs. This clonotype was sampled from a woman in her late teens or twenties in good health.

The CDR3 is CASTPLRGGGDTQYF. In nucleotides, the CDR3 is TGTGCCAGCACCCCCTTGCGGGGAGGGGGAGATACGCAGTATTTT. This chain uses TRBV12-3 or TRBV12-4 with TRBJ2-3; maybe TRBD2 (7 bases). This CDR3 has 15 amino acids. V was cut by 7 bases and J by 5 bases, with 19 bases left in between.